The T cell receptor beta chain under discussion was sequenced for a study of blood T cells in healthy people across ages. About the study: The template switching approach captured approximately one barcoded beta molecule for every two T cells. Points from the study as a whole: There was no known CMV status for donors, so expanded clonotype changes were possibly confounded.

In regard to this clonotype: Its specificity is not known.

Trimming cost V 3 bases and J 0 bases, with 12 bases left between them. Germline loops: CDR1 SGHTA, CDR2 FQGNSA. The CDR3 is 15 amino acids. It was with a sample-barcoded 5' primer and a J-beta primer mix that a second PCR of roughly 7 to 12 cycles was run. TCRdb redid the calling of the 5' RACE reads with MiXCR, one entry per CDR3 protein. Here the sample spans approximately 600,000 distinct CDR3 sequences, around 54% being singletons. The receptor's source is a man aged 55 to 70 in good health. Sequences were obtained from blood. The chain has TRBV7-2 and TRBJ2-7; D perhaps matches TRBD1 (5 bases). CDR3 region: CASSFKGSSSYEQYF. The CDR3 bases are TGTGCCAGCAGCTTCAAGGGGTCCTCCTCCTACGAGCAGTACTTC. The whole variable domain, remainder taken from reference TRBV7-2 and TRBJ2-7, is GAGVSQSPSNKVTEKGKDVELRCDPISGHTALYWYRQSLGQGLEFLIYFQGNSAPDKSGLPSDRFSAERTGGSVSTLTIQRTQQEDSAVYLCASSFKGSSSYEQYFGPGTRLTVT.